This TCR beta chain was recorded in a study of OX40 agonist ivuxolimab in advanced cancers. General study points: In CD8+ T cells, expanded clones were on average more numerous than in CD4+.

Sequenced by immunoSEQ multiplex PCR; TCRdb stores in-frame clones only, minus some. Of about 78,000 clones in the sample, 92% were seen once. To note about this clone: What it binds is not known.

The TCR was taken from an adult with an advanced solid tumor such as melanoma, head and neck, liver or kidney cancer. Material: CD4+ or CD8+ T cells sorted from blood, obtained in a trial of the OX40 agonist ivuxolimab.

The CDR3 DNA reads as TGTGCCAGCAGCCCTCCCCCGGGGACTGGGAACACCGGGGAGCTGTTTTTT. It encodes CASSPPPGTGNTGELFF. V is TRBV4-2 and J is TRBJ2-2; D might be TRBD2 (6 bases). V was clipped by 4 bases and J by 1 base, with 16 bases between them. The CDR3 is 17 residues long. Germline CDR1 is LGHNA and CDR2 is YNFKEQ.